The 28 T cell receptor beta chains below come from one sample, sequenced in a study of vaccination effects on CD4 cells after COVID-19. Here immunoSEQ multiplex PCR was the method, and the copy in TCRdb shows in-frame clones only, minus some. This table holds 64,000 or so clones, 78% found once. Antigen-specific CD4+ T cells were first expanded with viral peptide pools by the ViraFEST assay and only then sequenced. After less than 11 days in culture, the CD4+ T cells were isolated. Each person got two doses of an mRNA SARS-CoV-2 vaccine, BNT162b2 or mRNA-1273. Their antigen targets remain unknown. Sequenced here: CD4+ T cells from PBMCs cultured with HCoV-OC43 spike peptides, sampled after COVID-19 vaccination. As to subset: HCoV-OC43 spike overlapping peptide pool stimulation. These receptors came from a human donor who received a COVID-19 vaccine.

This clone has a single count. The CDR3 spells CASSSRGAEVQEQFF. The CDR3 DNA reads as TGTGCCAGCAGCTCGCGGGGGGCAGAGGTCCAAGAGCAGTTCTTC. The chain links TRBV9 to TRBJ2-1; 8 nucleotides match TRBD2. V shed 4 bases, J shed 10 bases, and the junction held 13 bases outside the gene matches. Per germline, CDR1 SGDLS and CDR2 YYNGEE. The CDR3 has 15 residues.

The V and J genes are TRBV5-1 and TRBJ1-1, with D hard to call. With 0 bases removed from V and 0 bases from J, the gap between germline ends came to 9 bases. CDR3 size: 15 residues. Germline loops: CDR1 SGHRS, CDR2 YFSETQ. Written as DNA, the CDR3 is TGCGCCAGCAGCTTGGAAGTAGGGTTGAACACTGAAGCTTTCTTT. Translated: CASSLEVGLNTEAFF.

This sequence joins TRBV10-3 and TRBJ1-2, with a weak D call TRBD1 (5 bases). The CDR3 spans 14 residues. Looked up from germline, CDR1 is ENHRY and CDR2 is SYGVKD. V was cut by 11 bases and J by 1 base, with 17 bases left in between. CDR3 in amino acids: CAVQGRGYNYGYTF. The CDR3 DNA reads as TGTGCCGTGCAGGGAAGAGGCTATAACTATGGCTACACCTTC.

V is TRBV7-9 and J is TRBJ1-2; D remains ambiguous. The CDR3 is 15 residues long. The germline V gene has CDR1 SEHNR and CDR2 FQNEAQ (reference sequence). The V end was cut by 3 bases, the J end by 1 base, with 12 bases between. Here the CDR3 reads CASSFSDVGNYGYTF. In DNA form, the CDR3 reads TGTGCCAGCAGCTTCTCTGATGTGGGTAACTATGGCTACACCTTC.

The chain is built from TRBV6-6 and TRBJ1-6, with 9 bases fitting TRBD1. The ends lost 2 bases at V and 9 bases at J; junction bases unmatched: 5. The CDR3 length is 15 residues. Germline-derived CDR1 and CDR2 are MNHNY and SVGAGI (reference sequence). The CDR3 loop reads CASSYDGQGLSPLHF. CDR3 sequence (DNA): TGTGCCAGCAGTTACGACGGACAGGGGCTTTCACCCCTCCACTTT.

The CDR3 spells CASTPRTGYTGELFF. The CDR3 bases are TGTGCCAGCACCCCTCGGACAGGGTACACCGGGGAGCTGTTTTTT. The genes are TRBV6-6 and TRBJ2-2; 8 bases agree with TRBD1. V shed 7 bases and J 3 bases; nucleotides not matched to a gene: 7. In germline, CDR1 is MNHNY, CDR2 SVGAGI (reference sequence). This CDR3 region has 15 residues.

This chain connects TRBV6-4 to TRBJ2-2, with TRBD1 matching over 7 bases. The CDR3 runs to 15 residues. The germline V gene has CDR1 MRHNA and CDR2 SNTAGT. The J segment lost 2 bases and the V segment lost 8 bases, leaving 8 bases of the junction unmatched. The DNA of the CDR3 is TGTGCCAGCGTCCGTCGGACAGGAAACACCGGGGAGCTGTTTTTT. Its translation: CASVRRTGNTGELFF.

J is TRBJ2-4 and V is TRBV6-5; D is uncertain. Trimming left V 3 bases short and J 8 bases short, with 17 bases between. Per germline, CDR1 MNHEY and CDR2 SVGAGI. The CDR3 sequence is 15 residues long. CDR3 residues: CASSYRTPNRDIQYF. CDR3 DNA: TGTGCCAGCAGTTATCGGACCCCCAATAGAGACATTCAGTACTTC.

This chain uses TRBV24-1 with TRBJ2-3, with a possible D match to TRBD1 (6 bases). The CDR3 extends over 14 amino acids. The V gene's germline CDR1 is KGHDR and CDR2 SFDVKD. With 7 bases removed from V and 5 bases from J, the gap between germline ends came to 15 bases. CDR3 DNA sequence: TGTGCCACCAGCCCAGGGGTTGAAGGAGATACGCAGTATTTT. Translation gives CATSPGVEGDTQYF.

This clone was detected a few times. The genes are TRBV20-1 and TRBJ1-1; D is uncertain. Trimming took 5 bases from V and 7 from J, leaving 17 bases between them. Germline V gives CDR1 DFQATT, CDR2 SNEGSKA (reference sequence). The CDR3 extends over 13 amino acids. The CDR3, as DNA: TGCAGTGCTCGTGGGATTTTACGGGATGAAGCTTTCTTT. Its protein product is CSARGILRDEAFF.

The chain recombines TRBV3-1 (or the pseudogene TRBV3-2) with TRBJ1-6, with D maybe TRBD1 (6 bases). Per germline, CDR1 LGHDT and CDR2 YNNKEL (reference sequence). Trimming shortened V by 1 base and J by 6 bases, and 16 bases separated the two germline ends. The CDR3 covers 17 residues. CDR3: CASSQGPQGRGNSPLHF. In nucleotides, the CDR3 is TGTGCCAGCAGCCAAGGGCCACAGGGTAGAGGTAATTCACCCCTCCACTTT.

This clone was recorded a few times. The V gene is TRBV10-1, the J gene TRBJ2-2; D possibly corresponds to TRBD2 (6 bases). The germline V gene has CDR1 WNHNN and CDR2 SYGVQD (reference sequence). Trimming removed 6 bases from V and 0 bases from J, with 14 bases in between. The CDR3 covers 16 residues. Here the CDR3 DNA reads TGCGCCAGCAGCCCCTTCGGGACTGCGAACACCGGGGAGCTGTTTTTT. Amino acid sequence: CASSPFGTANTGELFF.

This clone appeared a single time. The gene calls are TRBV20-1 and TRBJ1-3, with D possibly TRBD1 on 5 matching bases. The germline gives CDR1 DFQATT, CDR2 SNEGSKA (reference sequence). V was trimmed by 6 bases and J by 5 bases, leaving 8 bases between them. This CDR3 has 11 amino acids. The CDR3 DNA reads TGCAGTGCGCCGGACAGAAACACCATATATTTT. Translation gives CSAPDRNTIYF.

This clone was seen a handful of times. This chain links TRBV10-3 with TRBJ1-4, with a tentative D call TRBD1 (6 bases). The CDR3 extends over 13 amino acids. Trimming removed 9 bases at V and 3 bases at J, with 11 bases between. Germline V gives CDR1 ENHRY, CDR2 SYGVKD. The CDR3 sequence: CAISQGSNEKLFF. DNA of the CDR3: TGTGCCATTTCACAGGGCTCTAATGAAAAACTGTTTTTT.

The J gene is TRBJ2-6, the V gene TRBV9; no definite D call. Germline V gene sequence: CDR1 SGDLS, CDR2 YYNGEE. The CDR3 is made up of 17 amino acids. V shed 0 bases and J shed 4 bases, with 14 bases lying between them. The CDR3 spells CASSVVAGRPGANVLTF. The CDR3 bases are TGTGCCAGCAGCGTAGTGGCAGGCCGCCCCGGGGCCAACGTCCTGACTTTC. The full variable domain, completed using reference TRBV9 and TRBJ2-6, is DSGVTQTPKHLITATGQRVTLRCSPRSGDLSVYWYQQSLDQGLQFLIQYYNGEERAKGNILERFSAQQFPDLHSELNLSSLELGDSALYFCASSVVAGRPGANVLTFGAGSRLTVL.

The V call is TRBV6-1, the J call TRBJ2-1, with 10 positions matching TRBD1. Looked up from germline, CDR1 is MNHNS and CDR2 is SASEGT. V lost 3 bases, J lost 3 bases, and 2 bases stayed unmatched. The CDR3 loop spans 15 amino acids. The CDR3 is CASSDRTGGYNEQFF. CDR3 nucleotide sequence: TGTGCCAGCAGTGATAGGACAGGGGGCTACAATGAGCAGTTCTTC.

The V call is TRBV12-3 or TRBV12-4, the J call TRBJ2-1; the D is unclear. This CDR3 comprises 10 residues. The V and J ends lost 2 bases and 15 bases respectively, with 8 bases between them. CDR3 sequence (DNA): TGTGCCAGCAGTTTATACCTTCCGTTCTTC. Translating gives CASSLYLPFF.

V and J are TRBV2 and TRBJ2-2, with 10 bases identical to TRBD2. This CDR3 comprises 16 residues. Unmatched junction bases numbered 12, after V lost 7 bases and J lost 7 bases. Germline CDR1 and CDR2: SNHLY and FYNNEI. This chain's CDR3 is CASMPQAGGRVGELFF. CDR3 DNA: TGTGCCAGCATGCCACAAGCGGGGGGGCGGGTCGGGGAGCTGTTTTTT. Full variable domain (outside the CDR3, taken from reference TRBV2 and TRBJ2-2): EPEVTQTPSHQVTQMGQEVILRCVPISNHLYFYWYRQILGQKVEFLVSFYNNEISEKSEIFDDQFSVERPDGSNFTLKIRSTKLEDSAMYFCASMPQAGGRVGELFFGEGSRLTVL.

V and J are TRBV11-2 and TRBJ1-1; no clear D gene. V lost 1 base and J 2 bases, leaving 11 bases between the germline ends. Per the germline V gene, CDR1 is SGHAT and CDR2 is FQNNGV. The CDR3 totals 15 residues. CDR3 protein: CASSLVLAPNTEAFF. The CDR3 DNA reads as TGTGCCAGCAGCTTAGTATTGGCACCTAACACTGAAGCTTTCTTT.

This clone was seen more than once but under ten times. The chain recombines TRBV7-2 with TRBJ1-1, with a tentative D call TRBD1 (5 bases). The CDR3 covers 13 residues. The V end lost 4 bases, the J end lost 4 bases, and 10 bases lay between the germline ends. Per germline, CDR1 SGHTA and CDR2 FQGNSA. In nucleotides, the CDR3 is TGTGCCAGCAGCTCCGTAGGGACCACTGAAGCTTTCTTT. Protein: CASSSVGTTEAFF.

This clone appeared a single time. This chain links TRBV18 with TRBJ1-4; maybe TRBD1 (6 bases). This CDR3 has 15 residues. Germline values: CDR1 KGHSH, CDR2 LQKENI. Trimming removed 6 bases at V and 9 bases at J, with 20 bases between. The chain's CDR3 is CASSWTDSGDKKLFF. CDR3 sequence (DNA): TGTGCCAGCTCGTGGACAGATTCCGGCGATAAAAAACTGTTTTTT.

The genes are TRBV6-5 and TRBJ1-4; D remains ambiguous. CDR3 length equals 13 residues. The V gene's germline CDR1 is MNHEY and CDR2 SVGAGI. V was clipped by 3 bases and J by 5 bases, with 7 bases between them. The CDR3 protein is CASSYGQNEKLFF. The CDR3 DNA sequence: TGTGCCAGCAGTTATGGGCAGAATGAAAAACTGTTTTTT.

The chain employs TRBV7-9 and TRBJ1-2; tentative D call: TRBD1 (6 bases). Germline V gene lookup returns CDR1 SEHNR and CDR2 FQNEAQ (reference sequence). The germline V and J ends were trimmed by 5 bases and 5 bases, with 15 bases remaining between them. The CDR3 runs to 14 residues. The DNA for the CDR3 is TGTGCCAGCAGCCGTTGGACAGTCTCATATGGCTACACCTTC. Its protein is CASSRWTVSYGYTF.

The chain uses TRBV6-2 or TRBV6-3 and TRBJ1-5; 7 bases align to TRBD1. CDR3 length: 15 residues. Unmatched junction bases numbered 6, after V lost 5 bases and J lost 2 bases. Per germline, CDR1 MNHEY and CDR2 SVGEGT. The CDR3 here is CASSQGVVGNQPQHF. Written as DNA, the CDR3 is TGTGCCAGCAGTCAGGGGGTGGTGGGCAATCAGCCCCAGCATTTT.

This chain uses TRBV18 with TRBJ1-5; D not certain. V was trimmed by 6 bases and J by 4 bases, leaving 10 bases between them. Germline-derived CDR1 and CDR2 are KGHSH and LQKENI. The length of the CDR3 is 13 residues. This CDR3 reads CASSPNVNQPQHF. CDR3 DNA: TGTGCCAGCTCGCCTAATGTAAATCAGCCCCAGCATTTT.

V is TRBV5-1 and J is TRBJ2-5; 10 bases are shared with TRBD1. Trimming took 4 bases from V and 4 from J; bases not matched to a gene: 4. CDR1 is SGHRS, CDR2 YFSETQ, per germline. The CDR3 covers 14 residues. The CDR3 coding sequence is TGCGCCAGCAGCACCTGGACAGGGGGAGAGACCCAGTACTTC. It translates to CASSTWTGGETQYF.

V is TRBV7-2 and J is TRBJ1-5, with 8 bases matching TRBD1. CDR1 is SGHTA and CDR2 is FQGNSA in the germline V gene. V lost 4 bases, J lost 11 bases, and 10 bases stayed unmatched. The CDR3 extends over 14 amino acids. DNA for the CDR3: TGTGCCAGCAGCTCCTTCGCACAGGGGGGAACCCAGCATTTT. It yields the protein CASSSFAQGGTQHF.

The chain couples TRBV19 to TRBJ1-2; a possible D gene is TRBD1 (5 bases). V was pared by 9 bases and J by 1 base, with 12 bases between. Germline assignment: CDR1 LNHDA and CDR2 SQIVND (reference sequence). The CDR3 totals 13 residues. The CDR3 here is CASRDGINYGYTF. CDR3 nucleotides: TGTGCCAGCCGGGACGGAATTAACTATGGCTACACCTTC.